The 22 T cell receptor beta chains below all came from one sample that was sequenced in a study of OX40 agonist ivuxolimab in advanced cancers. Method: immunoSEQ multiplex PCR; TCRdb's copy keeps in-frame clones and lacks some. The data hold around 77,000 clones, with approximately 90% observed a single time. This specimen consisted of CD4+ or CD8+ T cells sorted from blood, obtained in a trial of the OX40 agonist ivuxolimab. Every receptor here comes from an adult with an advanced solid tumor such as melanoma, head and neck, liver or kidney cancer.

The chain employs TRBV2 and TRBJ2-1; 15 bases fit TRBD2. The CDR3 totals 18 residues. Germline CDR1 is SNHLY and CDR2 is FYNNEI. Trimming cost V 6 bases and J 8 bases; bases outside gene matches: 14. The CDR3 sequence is CASRGLAGGPWGDDEQFF. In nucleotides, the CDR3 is TGTGCCAGCAGAGGACTAGCGGGGGGGCCCTGGGGTGACGATGAGCAGTTCTTC.

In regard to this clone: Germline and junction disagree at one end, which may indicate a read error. The CDR3 loop is CASSLGSLQETQYF. CDR3 nucleotide sequence: TGTGCTAGCAGCTTAGGGAGTCTCCAAGAGACCCAGTACTTC. The chain links TRBV7-7 to TRBJ2-5; perhaps TRBD2 as D (5 bases). The CDR3 loop spans 14 amino acids. The V gene's germline CDR1 is SSHAT and CDR2 FNYEAQ (reference sequence).

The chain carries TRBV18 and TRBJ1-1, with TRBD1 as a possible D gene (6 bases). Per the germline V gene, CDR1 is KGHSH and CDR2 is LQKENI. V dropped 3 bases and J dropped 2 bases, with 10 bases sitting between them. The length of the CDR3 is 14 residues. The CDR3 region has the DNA TGTGCCAGCTCACCCCAGGGGATCAACACTGAAGCTTTCTTT. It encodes CASSPQGINTEAFF.

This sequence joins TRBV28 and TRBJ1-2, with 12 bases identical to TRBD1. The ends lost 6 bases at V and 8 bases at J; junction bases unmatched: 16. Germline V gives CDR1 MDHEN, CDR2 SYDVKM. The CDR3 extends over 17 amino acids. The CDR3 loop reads CASSDSGTGGLVGGYTF. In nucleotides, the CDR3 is TGTGCCAGCAGCGACTCCGGGACAGGGGGCTTGGTGGGAGGCTACACCTTC.

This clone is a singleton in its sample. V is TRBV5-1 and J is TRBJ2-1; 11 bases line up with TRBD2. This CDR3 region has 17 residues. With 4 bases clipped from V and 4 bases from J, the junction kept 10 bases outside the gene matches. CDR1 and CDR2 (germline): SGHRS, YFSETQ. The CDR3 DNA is TGCGCCAGCAGCCCTTGGATAGCGGGAGGGCCGTACAATGAGCAGTTCTTC. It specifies CASSPWIAGGPYNEQFF. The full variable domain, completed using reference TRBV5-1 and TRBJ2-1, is KAGVTQTPRYLIKTRGQQVTLSCSPISGHRSVSWYQQTPGQGLQFLFEYFSETQRNKGNFPGRFSGRQFSNSRSEMNVSTLELGDSALYLCASSPWIAGGPYNEQFFGPGTRLTVL.

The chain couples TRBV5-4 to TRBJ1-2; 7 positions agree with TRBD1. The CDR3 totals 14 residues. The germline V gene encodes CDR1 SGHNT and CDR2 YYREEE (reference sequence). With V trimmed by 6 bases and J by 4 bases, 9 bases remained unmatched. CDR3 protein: CASTPRGQGYGYTF. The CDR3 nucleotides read TGTGCCAGCACTCCGAGGGGGCAGGGCTATGGCTACACCTTC. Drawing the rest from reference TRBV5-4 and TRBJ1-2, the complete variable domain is ETGVTQSPTHLIKTRGQQVTLRCSSQSGHNTVSWYQQALGQGPQFIFQYYREEENGRGNFPPRFSGLQFPNYSSELNVNALELDDSALYLCASTPRGQGYGYTFGSGTRLTVV.

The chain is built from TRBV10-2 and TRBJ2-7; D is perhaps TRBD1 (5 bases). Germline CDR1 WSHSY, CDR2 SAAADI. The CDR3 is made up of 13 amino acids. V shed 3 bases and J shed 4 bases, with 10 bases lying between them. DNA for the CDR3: TGCGCCAGCAGTGAAAATAGGGGATACGAGCAGTACTTC. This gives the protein CASSENRGYEQYF.

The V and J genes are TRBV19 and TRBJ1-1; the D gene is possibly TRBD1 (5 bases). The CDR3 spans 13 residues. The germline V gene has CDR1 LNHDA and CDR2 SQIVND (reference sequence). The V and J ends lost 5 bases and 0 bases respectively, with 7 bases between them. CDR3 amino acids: CASSGALNTEAFF. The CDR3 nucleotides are TGTGCCAGTAGTGGGGCTCTGAACACTGAAGCTTTCTTT.

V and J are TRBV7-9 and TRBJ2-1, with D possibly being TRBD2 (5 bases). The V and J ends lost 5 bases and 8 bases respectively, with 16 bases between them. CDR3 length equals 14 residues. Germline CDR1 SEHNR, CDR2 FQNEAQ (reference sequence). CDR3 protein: CASSPRLTGDEQFF. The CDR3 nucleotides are TGTGCCAGCAGCCCTAGACTAACTGGCGATGAGCAGTTCTTC. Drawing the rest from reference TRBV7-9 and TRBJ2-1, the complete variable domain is DTGVSQNPRHKITKRGQNVTFRCDPISEHNRLYWYRQTLGQGPEFLTYFQNEAQLEKSRLLSDRFSAERPKGSFSTLEIQRTEQGDSAMYLCASSPRLTGDEQFFGPGTRLTVL.

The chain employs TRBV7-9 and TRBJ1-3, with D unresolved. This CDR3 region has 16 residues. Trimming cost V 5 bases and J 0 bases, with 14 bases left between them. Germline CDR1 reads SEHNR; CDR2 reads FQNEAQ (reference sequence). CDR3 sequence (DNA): TGTGCCAGCAGCCCTTTAGAACAGTCCTCTGGAAACACCATATATTTT. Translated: CASSPLEQSSGNTIYF.

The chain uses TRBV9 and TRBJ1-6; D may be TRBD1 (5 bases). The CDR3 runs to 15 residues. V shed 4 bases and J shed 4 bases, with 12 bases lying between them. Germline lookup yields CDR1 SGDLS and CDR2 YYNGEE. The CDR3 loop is CASSPQTDYNSPLHF. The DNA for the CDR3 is TGTGCCAGCAGCCCTCAGACAGATTATAATTCACCCCTCCACTTT.

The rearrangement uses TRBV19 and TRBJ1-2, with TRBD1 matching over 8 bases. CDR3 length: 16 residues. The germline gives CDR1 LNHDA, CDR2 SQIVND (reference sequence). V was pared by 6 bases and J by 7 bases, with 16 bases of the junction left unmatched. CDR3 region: CASSPRDRLRVGGYTF. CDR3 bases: TGTGCCAGTAGCCCCAGGGACAGGTTGAGGGTTGGTGGCTACACCTTC.

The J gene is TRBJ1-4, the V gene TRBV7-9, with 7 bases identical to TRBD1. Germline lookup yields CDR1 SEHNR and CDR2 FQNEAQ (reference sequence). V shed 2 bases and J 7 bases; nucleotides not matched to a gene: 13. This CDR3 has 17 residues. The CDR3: CASSLNPGTAAGEKLFF. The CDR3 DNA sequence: TGTGCCAGCAGCTTAAATCCTGGGACAGCGGCGGGTGAAAAACTGTTTTTT.

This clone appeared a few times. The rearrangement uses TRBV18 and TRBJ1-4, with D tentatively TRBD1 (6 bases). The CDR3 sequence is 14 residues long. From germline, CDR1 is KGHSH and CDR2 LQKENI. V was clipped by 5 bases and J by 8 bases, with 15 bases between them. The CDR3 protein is CASSEGVQEEKLFF. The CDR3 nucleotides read TGTGCCAGCTCAGAGGGGGTCCAAGAAGAAAAACTGTTTTTT.

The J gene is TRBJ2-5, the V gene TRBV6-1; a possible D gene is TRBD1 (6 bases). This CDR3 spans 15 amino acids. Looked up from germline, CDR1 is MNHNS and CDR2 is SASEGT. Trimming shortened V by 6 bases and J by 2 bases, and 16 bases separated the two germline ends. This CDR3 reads CASSLQGNQQETQYF. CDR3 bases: TGTGCCAGCAGCTTACAGGGCAACCAACAAGAGACCCAGTACTTC.

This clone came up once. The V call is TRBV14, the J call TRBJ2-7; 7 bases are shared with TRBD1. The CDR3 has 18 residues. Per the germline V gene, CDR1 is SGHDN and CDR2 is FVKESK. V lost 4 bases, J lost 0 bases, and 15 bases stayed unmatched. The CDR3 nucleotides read TGTGCCAGCAGCCGGAGAGATAAAGGACAGGAATTCTCCTACGAGCAGTACTTC. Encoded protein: CASSRRDKGQEFSYEQYF.

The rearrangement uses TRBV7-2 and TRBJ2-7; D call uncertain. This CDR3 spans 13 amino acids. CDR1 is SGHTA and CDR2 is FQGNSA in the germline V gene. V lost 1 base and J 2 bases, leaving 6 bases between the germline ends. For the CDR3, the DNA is TGTGCCAGCAGCTTAGGAGGAACCTACGAGCAGTACTTC. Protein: CASSLGGTYEQYF.

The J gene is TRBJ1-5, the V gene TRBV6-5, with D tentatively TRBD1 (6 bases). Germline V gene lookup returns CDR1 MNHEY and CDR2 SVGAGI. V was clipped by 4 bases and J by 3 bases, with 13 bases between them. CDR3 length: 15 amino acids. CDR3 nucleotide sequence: TGTGCCAGCAGTTCTACACAGGGACTCAATCAGCCCCAGCATTTT. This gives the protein CASSSTQGLNQPQHF.

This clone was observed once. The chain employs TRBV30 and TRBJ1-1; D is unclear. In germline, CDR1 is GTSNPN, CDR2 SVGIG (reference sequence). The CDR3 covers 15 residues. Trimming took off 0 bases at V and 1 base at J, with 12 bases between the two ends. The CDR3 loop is CAWSVIGRRNTEAFF. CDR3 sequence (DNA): TGTGCCTGGAGTGTAATTGGGCGAAGGAACACTGAAGCTTTCTTT.

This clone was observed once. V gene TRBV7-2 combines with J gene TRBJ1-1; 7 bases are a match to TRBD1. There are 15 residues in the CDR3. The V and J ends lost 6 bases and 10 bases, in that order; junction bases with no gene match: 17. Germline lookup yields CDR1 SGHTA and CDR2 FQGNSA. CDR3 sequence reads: CASSGRDSLNLRAFF. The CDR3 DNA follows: TGTGCCAGCAGTGGCCGGGACAGTCTGAATTTACGAGCTTTCTTT.

CDR3 sequence (DNA): TGTGCCAGCAGTGCGGCTAGCCAGTCTTGGGAGCAGTACTTC. Encoded protein: CASSAASQSWEQYF. The rearrangement joins TRBV2 to TRBJ2-7; perhaps TRBD2 as D (5 bases). The V and J ends lost 4 bases and 7 bases respectively, with 17 bases between them. This CDR3 has 14 amino acids. The V gene's germline CDR1 is SNHLY and CDR2 FYNNEI.

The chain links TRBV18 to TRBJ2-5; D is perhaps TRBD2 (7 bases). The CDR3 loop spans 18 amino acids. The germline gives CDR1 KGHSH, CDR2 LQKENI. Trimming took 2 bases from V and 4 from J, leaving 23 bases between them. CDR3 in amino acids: CASSPIGGGRTVGETQYF. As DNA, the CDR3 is TGTGCCAGCTCACCAATAGGGGGGGGGCGCACCGTGGGAGAGACCCAGTACTTC.